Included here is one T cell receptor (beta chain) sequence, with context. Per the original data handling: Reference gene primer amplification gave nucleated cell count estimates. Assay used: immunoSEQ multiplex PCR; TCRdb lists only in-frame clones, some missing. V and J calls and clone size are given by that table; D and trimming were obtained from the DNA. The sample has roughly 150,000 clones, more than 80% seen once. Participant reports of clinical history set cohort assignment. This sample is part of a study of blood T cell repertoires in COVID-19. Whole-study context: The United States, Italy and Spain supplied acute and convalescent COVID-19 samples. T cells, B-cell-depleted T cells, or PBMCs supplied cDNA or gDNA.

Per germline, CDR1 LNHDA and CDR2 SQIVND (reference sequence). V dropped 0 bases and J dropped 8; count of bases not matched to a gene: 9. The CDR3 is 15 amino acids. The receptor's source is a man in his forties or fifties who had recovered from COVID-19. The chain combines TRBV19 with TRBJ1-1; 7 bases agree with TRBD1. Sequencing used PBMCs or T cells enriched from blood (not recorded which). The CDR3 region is CASSIDQTGSPEAFF. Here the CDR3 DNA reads TGTGCCAGTAGTATAGATCAGACAGGGAGCCCAGAAGCTTTCTTT. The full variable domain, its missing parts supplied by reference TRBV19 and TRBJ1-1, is DGGITQSPKYLFRKEGQNVTLSCEQNLNHDAMYWYRQDPGQGLRLIYYSQIVNDFQKGDIAEGYSVSREKKESFPLTVTSAQKNPTAFYLCASSIDQTGSPEAFFGQGTRLTVV.